A single T cell receptor (beta chain) is shown here with its context. The antigen is not known. The entry originates in a study of cytomegalovirus exposure and HLA in healthy donors. The study's findings and limits: The study recorded 164 TCR beta chains that were cytomegalovirus-associated.

The CDR3 runs to 14 residues. V was clipped by 5 bases and J by 2 bases; unmatched bases: 5. Germline V gene sequence: CDR1 SGHTA, CDR2 FQGNSA. With 60 Vbeta and 13 Jbeta primers, the PCR was carried out. The table came from immunoSEQ multiplex PCR; TCRdb's copy has only in-frame clones and leaves some out. The sample consists of 95,000 to 100,000 clones, approximately 79% of them appearing once. The sequencing sample was made of PBMCs. This receptor was identified in a male donor in good health and CMV-seronegative. J is TRBJ2-7 and V is TRBV7-2; 8 bases align to TRBD1. CDR3 sequence (DNA): TGTGCCAGCAGCCCGGGGACAGGAGCCTACGAGCAGTACTTC. It codes for CASSPGTGAYEQYF.